The clone carrying this T cell receptor beta chain was counted between two and nine times. Its antigen is currently unknown. This record comes from a study of beta chain features in type 1 diabetes. At the level of the study: Healthy donors, compared against patients, showed similar age, gender and cell yields. Overall study results and limits: Type 1 diabetes patients showed a moderate but significant shortening of TCRB CDR3s in all four CD4+ subsets. HLA effects on TCRB rearrangement stayed unresolved here. Sequencing the cDNA could make cells with high TCR expression show up more than they should.

Without exception, sorted populations had purity beyond 95%. The whole isolated RNA underwent reverse transcription, so sequencing captured expressed TCRB transcripts. The protocol was immunoSEQ multiplex PCR, while the TCRdb copy is restricted to in-frame clones and leaves out a portion. Here the sample spans about 640,000 clones, roughly 12% being singletons. Germline lookup yields CDR1 SGHRS and CDR2 YFSETQ. CDR3 size: 12 residues. After removal of 4 bases from V and 6 bases from J, the junction contained 4 bases not matched to a gene. This chain joins TRBV5-1 and TRBJ2-7; 7 bases are a match to TRBD1. The material sequenced was naive CD4+ T cells from blood. This TCR derives from a man aged 25-45 years with type 1 diabetes. The CDR3 region has the DNA TGCGCCAGCAGCGAGGACAGGACCGAGCAGTACTTC. Translation: CASSEDRTEQYF.